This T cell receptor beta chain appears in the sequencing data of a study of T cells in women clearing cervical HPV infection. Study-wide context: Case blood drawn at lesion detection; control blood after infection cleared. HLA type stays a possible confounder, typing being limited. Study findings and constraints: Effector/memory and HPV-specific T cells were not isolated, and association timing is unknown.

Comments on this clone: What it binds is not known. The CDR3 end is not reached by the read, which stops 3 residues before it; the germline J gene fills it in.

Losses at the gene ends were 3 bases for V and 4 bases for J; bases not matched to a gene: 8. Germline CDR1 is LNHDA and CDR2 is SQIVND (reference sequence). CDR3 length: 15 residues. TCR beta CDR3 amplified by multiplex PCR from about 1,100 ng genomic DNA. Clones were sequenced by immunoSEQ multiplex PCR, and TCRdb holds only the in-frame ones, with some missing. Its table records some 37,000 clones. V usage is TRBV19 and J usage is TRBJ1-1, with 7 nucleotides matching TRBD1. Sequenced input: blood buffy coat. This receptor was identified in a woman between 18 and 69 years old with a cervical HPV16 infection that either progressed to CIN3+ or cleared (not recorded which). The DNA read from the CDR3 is TGTGCCAGTAGTATTTACAGGGGCGGGAGCACTGAA. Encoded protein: CASSIYRGGSTE. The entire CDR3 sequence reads CASSIYRGGSTEAFF. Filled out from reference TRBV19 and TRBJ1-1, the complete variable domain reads DGGITQSPKYLFRKEGQNVTLSCEQNLNHDAMYWYRQDPGQGLRLIYYSQIVNDFQKGDIAEGYSVSREKKESFPLTVTSAQKNPTAFYLCASSIYRGGSTEAFFGQGTRLTVV.